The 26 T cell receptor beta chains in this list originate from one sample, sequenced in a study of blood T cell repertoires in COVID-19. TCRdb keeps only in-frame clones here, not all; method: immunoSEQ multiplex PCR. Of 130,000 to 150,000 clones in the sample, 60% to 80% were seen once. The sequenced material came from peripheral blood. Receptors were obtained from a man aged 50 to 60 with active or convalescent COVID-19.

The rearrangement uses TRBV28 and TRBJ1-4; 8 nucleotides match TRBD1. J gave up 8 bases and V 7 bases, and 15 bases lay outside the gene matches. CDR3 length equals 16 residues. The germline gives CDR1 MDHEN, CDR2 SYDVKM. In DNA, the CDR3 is TGTGCCAGCAACAAACCTCAGGGGGCCCTAATCGAAAAACTGTTTTTT. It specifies CASNKPQGALIEKLFF. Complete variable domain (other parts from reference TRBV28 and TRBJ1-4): DVKVTQSSRYLVKRTGEKVFLECVQDMDHENMFWYRQDPGLGLRLIYFSYDVKMKEKGDIPEGYSVSREKKERFSLILESASTNQTSMYLCASNKPQGALIEKLFFGSGTQLSVL.

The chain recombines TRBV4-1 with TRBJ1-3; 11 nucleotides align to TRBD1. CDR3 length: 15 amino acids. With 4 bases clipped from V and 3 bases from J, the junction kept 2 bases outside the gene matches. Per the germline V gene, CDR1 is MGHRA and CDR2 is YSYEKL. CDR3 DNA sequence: TGCGCCAGCAGCCGGGACAGGGGGAGTGGAAACACCATATATTTT. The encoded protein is CASSRDRGSGNTIYF.

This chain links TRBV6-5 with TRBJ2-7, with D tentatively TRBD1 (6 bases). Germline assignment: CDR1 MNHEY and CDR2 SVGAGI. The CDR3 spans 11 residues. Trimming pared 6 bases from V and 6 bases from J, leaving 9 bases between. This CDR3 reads CASRRGSEQYF. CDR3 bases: TGTGCCAGCAGAAGGGGGTCCGAGCAGTACTTC.

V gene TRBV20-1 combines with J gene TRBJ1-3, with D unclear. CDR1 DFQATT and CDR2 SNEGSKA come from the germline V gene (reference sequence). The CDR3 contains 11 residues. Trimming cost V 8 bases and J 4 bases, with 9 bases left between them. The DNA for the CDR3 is TGCAGTATCGCCAGGGGAAACACCATATATTTT. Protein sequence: CSIARGNTIYF.

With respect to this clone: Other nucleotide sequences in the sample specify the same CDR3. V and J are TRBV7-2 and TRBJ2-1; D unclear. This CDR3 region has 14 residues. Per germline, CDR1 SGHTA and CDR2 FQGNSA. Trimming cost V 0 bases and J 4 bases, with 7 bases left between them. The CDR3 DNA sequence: TGTGCCAGCAGCTTAGCTCCCGGTTACAATGAGCAGTTCTTC. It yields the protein CASSLAPGYNEQFF.

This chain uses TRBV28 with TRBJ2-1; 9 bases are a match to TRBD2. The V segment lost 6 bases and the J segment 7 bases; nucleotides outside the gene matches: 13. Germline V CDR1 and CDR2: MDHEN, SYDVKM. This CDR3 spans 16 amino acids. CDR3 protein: CASRTTGTSSSNEQFF. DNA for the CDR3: TGTGCCAGCAGGACTACCGGGACTAGCTCATCAAATGAGCAGTTCTTC.

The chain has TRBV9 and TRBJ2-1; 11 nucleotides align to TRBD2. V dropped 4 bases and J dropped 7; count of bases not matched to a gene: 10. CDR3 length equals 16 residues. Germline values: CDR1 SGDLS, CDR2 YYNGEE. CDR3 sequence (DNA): TGTGCCAGCAGCAAAACTAGCGGGAGAGTAATAAATGAGCAGTTCTTC. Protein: CASSKTSGRVINEQFF. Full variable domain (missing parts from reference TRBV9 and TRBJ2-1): DSGVTQTPKHLITATGQRVTLRCSPRSGDLSVYWYQQSLDQGLQFLIQYYNGEERAKGNILERFSAQQFPDLHSELNLSSLELGDSALYFCASSKTSGRVINEQFFGPGTRLTVL.

CDR3 loop: CASSYHETSGMGTQYF. In DNA form, the CDR3 reads TGTGCCAGCAGTTACCACGAGACTAGCGGGATGGGGACCCAGTACTTC. This rearrangement joins TRBV6-5 to TRBJ2-5, with 11 nucleotides matching TRBD2. The V gene end was trimmed by 2 bases and the J gene end by 7 bases; junction bases not matched to a gene: 9. This CDR3 spans 16 amino acids. Looked up from germline, CDR1 is MNHEY and CDR2 is SVGAGI.

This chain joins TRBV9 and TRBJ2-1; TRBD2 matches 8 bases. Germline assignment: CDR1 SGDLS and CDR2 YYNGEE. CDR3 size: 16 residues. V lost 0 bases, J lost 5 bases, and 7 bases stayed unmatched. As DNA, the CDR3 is TGTGCCAGCAGCGTAGCCGGGACTAGTCTAAACAATGAGCAGTTCTTC. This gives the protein CASSVAGTSLNNEQFF. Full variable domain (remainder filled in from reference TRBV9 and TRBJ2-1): DSGVTQTPKHLITATGQRVTLRCSPRSGDLSVYWYQQSLDQGLQFLIQYYNGEERAKGNILERFSAQQFPDLHSELNLSSLELGDSALYFCASSVAGTSLNNEQFFGPGTRLTVL.

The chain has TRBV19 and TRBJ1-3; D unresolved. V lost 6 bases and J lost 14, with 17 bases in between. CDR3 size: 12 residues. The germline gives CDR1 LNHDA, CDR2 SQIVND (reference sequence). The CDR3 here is CASSESSAVVYF. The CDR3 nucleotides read TGTGCCAGTAGCGAATCGTCGGCGGTGGTATATTTT.

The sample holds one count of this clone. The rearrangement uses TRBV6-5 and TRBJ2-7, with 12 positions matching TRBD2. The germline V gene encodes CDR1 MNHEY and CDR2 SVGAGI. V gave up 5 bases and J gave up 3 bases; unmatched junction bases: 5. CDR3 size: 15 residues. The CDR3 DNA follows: TGTGCCAGCAGTATTCCTAGCGGGAGGGGCTACGAGCAGTACTTC. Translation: CASSIPSGRGYEQYF.

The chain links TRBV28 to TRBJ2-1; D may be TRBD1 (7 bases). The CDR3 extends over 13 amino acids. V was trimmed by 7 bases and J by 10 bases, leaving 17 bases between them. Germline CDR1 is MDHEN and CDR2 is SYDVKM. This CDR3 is CASNDREAWEQFF. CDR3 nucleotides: TGTGCCAGCAACGACAGGGAGGCGTGGGAGCAGTTCTTC.

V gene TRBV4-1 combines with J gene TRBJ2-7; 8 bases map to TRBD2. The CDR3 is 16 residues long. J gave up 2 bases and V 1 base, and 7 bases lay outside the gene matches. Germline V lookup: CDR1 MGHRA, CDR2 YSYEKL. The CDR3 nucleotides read TGCGCCAGCAGCCAAGCCAGCGGGGGCATACCCTACGAGCAGTACTTC. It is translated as CASSQASGGIPYEQYF.

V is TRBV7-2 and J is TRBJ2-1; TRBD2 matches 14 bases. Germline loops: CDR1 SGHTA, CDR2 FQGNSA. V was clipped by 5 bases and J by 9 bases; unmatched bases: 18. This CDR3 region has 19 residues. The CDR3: CASSHKGTSGSERSGEQFF. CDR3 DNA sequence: TGTGCCAGCAGCCACAAGGGGACTAGCGGGAGCGAAAGGTCTGGTGAGCAGTTCTTC.

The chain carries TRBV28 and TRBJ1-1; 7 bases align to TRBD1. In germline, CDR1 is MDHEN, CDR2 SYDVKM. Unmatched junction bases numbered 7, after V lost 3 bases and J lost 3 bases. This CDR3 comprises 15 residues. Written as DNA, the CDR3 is TGTGCCAGCAGTTTTCTCGACAGGGTGTACACTGAAGCTTTCTTT. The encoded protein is CASSFLDRVYTEAFF.

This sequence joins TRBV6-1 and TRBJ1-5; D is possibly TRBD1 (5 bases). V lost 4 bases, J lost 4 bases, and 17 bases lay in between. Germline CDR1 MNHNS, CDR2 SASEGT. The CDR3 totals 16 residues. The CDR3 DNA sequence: TGTGCCAGCAGTGCGACAGTCTCTGCCCTTAATCAGCCCCAGCATTTT. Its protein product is CASSATVSALNQPQHF.

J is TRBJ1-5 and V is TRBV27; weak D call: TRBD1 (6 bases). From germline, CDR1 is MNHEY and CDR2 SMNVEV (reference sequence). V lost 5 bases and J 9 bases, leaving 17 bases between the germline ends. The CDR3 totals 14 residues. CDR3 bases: TGTGCCAGCAGTCGGGGCGGGGGGGGGCCGCCCCAGCATTTT. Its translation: CASSRGGGGPPQHF.

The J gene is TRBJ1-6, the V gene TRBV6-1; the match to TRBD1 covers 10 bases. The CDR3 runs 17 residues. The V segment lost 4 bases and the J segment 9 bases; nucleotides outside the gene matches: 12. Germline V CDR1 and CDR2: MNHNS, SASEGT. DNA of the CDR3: TGTGCCAGCAGTGTTGACGGGCTGGGACAGGGGTTTTCACCCCTCCACTTT. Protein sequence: CASSVDGLGQGFSPLHF.

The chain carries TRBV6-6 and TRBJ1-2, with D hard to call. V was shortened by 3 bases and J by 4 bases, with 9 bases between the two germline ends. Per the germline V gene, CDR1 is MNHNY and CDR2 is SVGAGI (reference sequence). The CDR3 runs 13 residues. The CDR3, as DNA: TGTGCCAGCAGTTATGAGGTGGGCTATGGCTACACCTTC. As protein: CASSYEVGYGYTF.

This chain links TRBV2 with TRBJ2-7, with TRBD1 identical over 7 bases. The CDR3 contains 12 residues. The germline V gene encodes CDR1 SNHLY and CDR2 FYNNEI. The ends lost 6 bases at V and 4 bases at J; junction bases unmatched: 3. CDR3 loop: CASRGTVYEQYF. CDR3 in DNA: TGTGCCAGCAGGGGGACAGTTTACGAGCAGTACTTC. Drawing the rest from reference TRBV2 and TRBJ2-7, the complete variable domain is EPEVTQTPSHQVTQMGQEVILRCVPISNHLYFYWYRQILGQKVEFLVSFYNNEISEKSEIFDDQFSVERPDGSNFTLKIRSTKLEDSAMYFCASRGTVYEQYFGPGTRLTVT.

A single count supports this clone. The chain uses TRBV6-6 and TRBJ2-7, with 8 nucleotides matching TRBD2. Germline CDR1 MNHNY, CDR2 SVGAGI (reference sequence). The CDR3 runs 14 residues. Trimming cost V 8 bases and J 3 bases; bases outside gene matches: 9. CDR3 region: CASGAGGLYYEQYF. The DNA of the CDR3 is TGTGCCAGCGGGGCGGGAGGACTGTACTACGAGCAGTACTTC.

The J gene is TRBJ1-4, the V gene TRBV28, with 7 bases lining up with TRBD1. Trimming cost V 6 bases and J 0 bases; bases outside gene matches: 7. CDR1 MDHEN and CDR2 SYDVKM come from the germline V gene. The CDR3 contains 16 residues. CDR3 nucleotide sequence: TGTGCCAGCAGGCCGGGACAGACTTCAACTAATGAAAAACTGTTTTTT. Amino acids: CASRPGQTSTNEKLFF.

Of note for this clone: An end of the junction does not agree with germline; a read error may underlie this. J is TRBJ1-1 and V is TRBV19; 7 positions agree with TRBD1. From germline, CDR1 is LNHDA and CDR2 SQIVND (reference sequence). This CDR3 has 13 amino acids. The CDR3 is CASSTLTGSEALF. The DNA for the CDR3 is TGTGCCAGTAGTACCTTGACAGGGTCTGAAGCTCTCTTT.

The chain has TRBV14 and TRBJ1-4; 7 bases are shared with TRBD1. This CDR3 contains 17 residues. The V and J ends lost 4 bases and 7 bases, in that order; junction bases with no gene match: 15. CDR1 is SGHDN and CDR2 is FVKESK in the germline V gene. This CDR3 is CASSPHDFRQGGEKLFF. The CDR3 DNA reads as TGTGCCAGCAGCCCTCACGATTTTAGACAGGGCGGTGAAAAACTGTTTTTT.

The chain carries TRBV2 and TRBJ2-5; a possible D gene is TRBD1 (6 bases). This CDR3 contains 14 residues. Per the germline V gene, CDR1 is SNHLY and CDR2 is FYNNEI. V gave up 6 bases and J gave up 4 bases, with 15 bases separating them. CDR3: CASSARAGVETQYF. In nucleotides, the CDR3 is TGTGCCAGCAGCGCCAGGGCAGGGGTAGAGACCCAGTACTTC.

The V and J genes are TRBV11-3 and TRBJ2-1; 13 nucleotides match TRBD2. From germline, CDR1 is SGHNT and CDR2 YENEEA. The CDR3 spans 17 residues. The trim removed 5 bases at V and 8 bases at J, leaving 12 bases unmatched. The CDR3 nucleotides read TGTGCCAGCAGCACCCGGACTAGCGGGAGCGAGAGCGATGAGCAGTTCTTC. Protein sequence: CASSTRTSGSESDEQFF.